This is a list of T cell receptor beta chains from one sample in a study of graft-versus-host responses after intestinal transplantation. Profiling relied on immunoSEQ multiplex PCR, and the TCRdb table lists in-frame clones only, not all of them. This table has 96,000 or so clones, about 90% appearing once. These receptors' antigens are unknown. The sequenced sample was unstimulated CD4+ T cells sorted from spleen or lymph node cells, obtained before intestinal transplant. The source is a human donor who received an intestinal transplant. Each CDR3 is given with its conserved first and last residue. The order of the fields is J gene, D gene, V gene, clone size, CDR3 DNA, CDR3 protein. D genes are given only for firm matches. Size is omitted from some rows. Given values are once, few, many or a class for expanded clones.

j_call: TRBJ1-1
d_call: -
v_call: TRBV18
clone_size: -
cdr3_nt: TGTGCCAGCTCAGTATCGGGCCCCGGGGCTGAAGCTTTCTTT
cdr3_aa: CASSVSGPGAEAFF

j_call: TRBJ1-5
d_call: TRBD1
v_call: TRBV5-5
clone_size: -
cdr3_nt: TGTGCCAGCAGCTCAAAGGACAGGGCGAGCGACTACTATCAGCCCCAGCATTTT
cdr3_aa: CASSSKDRASDYYQPQHF

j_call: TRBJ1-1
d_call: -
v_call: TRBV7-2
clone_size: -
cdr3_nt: TGTGCCAGCAGCGCACAGGGACTGAACACTGAAGCTTTCTTT
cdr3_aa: CASSAQGLNTEAFF

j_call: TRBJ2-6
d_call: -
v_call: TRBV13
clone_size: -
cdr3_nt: TGTGCCAGCAGCTTACGCTCTGGGGCCAACGTCCTGACTTTC
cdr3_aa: CASSLRSGANVLTF

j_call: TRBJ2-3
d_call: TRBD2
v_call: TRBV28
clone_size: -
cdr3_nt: TGTGCCAGCAGTTCGTCCCCTCTAGCGGGAGGGGTCACAGATACGCAGTATTTT
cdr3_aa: CASSSSPLAGGVTDTQYF

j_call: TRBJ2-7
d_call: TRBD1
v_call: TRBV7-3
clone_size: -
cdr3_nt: TGTGCCAGCAGCTTAACCAGGGGGCAAAACGAGCAGTACTTC
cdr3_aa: CASSLTRGQNEQYF

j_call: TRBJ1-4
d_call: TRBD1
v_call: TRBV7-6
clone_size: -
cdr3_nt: TGTGCCAGCAGTAAGAGACAGGGCCTTGCAACTAATGAAAAACTGTTTTTT
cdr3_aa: CASSKRQGLATNEKLFF

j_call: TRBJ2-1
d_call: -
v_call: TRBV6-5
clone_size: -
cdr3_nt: TGTGCCAGCAGTTATAAGCCGGGGAAGAACAATGAGCAGTTCTTC
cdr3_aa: CASSYKPGKNNEQFF

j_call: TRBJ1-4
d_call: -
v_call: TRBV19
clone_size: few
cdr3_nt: TGTGCCAGTAGTACAGGGGACGCAACTAATGAAAAACTGTTTTTT
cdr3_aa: CASSTGDATNEKLFF

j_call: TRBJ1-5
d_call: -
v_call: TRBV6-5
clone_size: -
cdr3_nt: TGTGCCAGCAGTGCTCAGGTCAGGGATCAGCCCCAGCATTTT
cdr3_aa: CASSAQVRDQPQHF

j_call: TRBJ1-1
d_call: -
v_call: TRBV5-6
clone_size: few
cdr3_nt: TGTGCCAGCAGCTTACAGAACACTGAAGCTTTCTTT
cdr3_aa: CASSLQNTEAFF

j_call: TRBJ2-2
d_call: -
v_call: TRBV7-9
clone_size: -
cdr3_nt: TGTGCCAGCAGCTGGACAGAGTACACCGGGGAGCTGTTTTTT
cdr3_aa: CASSWTEYTGELFF

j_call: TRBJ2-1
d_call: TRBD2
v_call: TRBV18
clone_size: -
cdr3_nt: TGTGCCAGCTCACTAAGACTAGCGGGGGCCACCTACAATGAGCAGTTCTTC
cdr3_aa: CASSLRLAGATYNEQFF

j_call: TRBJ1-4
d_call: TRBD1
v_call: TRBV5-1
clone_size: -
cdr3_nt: TGCGCCAGCAGCCTCGACAGGGGGCCCTATAATGAAAAACTGTTTTTT
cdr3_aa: CASSLDRGPYNEKLFF

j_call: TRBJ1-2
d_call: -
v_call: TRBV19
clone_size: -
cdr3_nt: TGTGCCAGTAGTATCGTGGCAGGGCGTGGCTACACCTTC
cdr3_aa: CASSIVAGRGYTF

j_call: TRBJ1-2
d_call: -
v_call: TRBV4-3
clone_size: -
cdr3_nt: TGCGCCAGCAGCCCCCCCACGGGGGGAACGGCTGGCTACACCTTC
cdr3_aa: CASSPPTGGTAGYTF

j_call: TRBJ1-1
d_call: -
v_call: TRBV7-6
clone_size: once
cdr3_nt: TGTGCCAGCAGCTTCGGGGGGCGGAACACTGAAGCTTTCTTT
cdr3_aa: CASSFGGRNTEAFF

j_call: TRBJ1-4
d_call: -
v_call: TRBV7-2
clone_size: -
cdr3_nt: TGTGCCAGCAGCTTAGCGCGGGGGACCAGGGATGAAAAACTGTTTTTT
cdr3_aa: CASSLARGTRDEKLFF

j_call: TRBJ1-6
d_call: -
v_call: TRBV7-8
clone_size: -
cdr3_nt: TGTGCCAGCGCGCCGGGTTTCGGCAATTCACCCCTCCACTTT
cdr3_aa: CASAPGFGNSPLHF

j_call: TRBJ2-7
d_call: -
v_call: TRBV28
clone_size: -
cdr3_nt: TGTGCCAGCAGTTTGGGGAGACTCTACGAGCAGTACTTC
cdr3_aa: CASSLGRLYEQYF

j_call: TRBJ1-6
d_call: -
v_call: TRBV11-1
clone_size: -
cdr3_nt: TGTGCCAGCAGCTTTTTTCCGAATTCACCCCTCCACTTT
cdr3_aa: CASSFFPNSPLHF

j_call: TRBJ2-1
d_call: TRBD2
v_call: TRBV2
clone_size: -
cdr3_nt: TGTGCCAGCAGCGAAAGGGCTGCGGGGGGCATGGGTGAGCAGTTCTTC
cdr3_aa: CASSERAAGGMGEQFF

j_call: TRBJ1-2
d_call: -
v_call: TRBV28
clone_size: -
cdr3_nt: TGTGCCAGCACTACACCGGGGGGGGGTAGGGTGGGATTAGGCTATGGCTACACCTTC
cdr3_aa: CASTTPGGGRVGLGYGYTF

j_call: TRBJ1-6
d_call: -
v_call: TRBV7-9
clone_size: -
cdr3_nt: TGTGCCAGCAGCCCCCTGACACATAATTCACCCCTCCACTTT
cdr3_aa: CASSPLTHNSPLHF

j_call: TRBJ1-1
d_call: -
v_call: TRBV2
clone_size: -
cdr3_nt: TGTGCCAGCAGTGATCTGGCGTCGGGGGGCACTGAAGCTTTCTTT
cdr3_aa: CASSDLASGGTEAFF